Below, 26 T cell receptor beta chains from the same sample are listed, as sequenced in a study of cytomegalovirus exposure and HLA in healthy donors. The PCR used 60 Vbeta and 13 Jbeta primers. Some clones are missing from TCRdb's copy, which holds only in-frame ones; the method was immunoSEQ multiplex PCR. The table has over 120,000 clones, roughly 75% seen once. The source material was PBMCs. Receptors originate from a female donor in good health and CMV-seronegative.

The V and J genes are TRBV28 and TRBJ2-5; the match to TRBD2 covers 9 bases. The ends lost 5 bases at V and 0 bases at J; junction bases unmatched: 7. The CDR3 spans 16 residues. The germline CDR1 and CDR2 sequences are MDHEN and SYDVKM. The DNA for the CDR3 is TGTGCCAGCAGTCAAACTAGCGGGTCCTACCAAGAGACCCAGTACTTC. Its protein product is CASSQTSGSYQETQYF.

This chain links TRBV29-1 with TRBJ2-7; D may be TRBD1 (6 bases). This CDR3 is built from 11 residues. Trimming took 3 bases from V and 5 from J, leaving 8 bases between them. Germline V gene sequence: CDR1 SQVTM, CDR2 ANQGSEA. CDR3 DNA: TGCAGCGTTGAGGGACACCACGAGCAGTACTTC. Protein sequence: CSVEGHHEQYF.

Details on this clone: The sample has other DNA sequences that encode this CDR3 too. The chain joins TRBV28 to TRBJ2-1; the match to TRBD2 covers 8 bases. The germline V gene encodes CDR1 MDHEN and CDR2 SYDVKM. V lost 8 bases, J lost 9 bases, and 3 bases stayed unmatched. The CDR3 consists of 11 residues. The CDR3 DNA is TGTGCCAGCCAGCGGGGGACTGAGCAGTTCTTC. This sequence encodes CASQRGTEQFF.

The chain joins TRBV19 to TRBJ2-1; possibly TRBD1 for D (5 bases). This CDR3 is 18 amino acids long. V dropped 3 bases and J dropped 11 bases, with 29 bases sitting between them. Germline lookup yields CDR1 LNHDA and CDR2 SQIVND (reference sequence). CDR3 protein: CASSINMGGNRLKSKQFF. For the CDR3, the DNA is TGTGCCAGTAGTATCAATATGGGTGGCAACAGGCTAAAATCGAAGCAGTTCTTC.

A few counts support this clone. The chain is built from TRBV6-1 and TRBJ2-6; D is perhaps TRBD1 (6 bases). Germline assignment: CDR1 MNHNS and CDR2 SASEGT. Trimming pared 4 bases from V and 4 bases from J, leaving 14 bases between. The CDR3 covers 16 residues. CDR3 nucleotide sequence: TGTGCCAGCAGTGGCAACAGGGTGATCGGGGCCAACGTCCTGACTTTC. It specifies CASSGNRVIGANVLTF.

The genes are TRBV18 and TRBJ2-1; D might be TRBD1 (5 bases). Germline V gene lookup returns CDR1 KGHSH and CDR2 LQKENI. This CDR3 contains 14 residues. V was clipped by 6 bases and J by 3 bases, with 12 bases between them. The CDR3 loop is CASSPDSFYNEQFF. The CDR3 DNA follows: TGTGCCAGCTCCCCCGACAGTTTCTACAATGAGCAGTTCTTC.

V is TRBV5-4 and J is TRBJ2-1; 8 bases map to TRBD2. V gave up 4 bases and J gave up 2 bases; unmatched junction bases: 5. The CDR3 totals 15 residues. CDR1 and CDR2 (germline): SGHNT, YYREEE (reference sequence). Written as DNA, the CDR3 is TGTGCCAGCAGCATAAGCGGGAGTGCCTACAATGAGCAGTTCTTC. Translating gives CASSISGSAYNEQFF.

This clone was seen a handful of times. V is TRBV7-2 and J is TRBJ1-1, with unresolved D. The V and J ends lost 5 bases and 5 bases respectively, with 12 bases between them. Looked up from germline, CDR1 is SGHTA and CDR2 is FQGNSA. The CDR3 is made up of 13 amino acids. For the CDR3, the DNA is TGTGCCAGCAGCCCTCATGGCGGGACTGAAGCTTTCTTT. Its translation is CASSPHGGTEAFF.

This chain links TRBV29-1 with TRBJ2-1; 10 bases are a match to TRBD1. Germline CDR1 reads SQVTM; CDR2 reads ANQGSEA. Losses at the gene ends were 2 bases for V and 8 bases for J; bases not matched to a gene: 12. This CDR3 is 16 amino acids long. For the CDR3, the DNA is TGCAGCGTTGAACGGACAGGGGGATGGTTAGTCGATGAGCAGTTCTTC. Its translation: CSVERTGGWLVDEQFF.

The chain joins TRBV5-1 to TRBJ2-5; D is possibly TRBD1 (6 bases). Germline-derived CDR1 and CDR2 are SGHRS and YFSETQ. The V end was cut by 1 base, the J end by 4 bases, with 8 bases between. The CDR3 is 13 amino acids. DNA of the CDR3: TGCGCCAGCAGCTTGCTAGGGGGAGAGACCCAGTACTTC. Translation: CASSLLGGETQYF.

The chain employs TRBV27 and TRBJ2-5; the match to TRBD2 covers 11 bases. This CDR3 comprises 14 residues. The V gene's germline CDR1 is MNHEY and CDR2 SMNVEV (reference sequence). V lost 5 bases and J lost 11; bases outside the gene matches: 10. DNA for the CDR3: TGTGCCAGCAGTCCCCCGGGACTAGCGGTTGGGCAGTACTTC. Protein product: CASSPPGLAVGQYF.

This chain links TRBV5-1 with TRBJ2-5; TRBD2 matches 9 bases. The CDR3 sequence is 15 residues long. Germline CDR1 and CDR2: SGHRS and YFSETQ. With 9 bases clipped from V and 1 base from J, the junction kept 10 bases outside the gene matches. The DNA of the CDR3 is TGCGCCACCCGCCTCAGCGGGGGGTTCCAAGAGACCCAGTACTTC. Translating it yields CATRLSGGFQETQYF.

The chain carries TRBV18 and TRBJ2-5; D is uncertain. The V gene lost 4 bases and the J gene lost 7 bases, with 16 bases spanning the gap. This CDR3 region has 14 residues. Germline CDR1 and CDR2: KGHSH and LQKENI. The CDR3 spells CASSRLEGEATQYF. The CDR3 DNA follows: TGTGCCAGCTCACGACTCGAAGGAGAGGCGACCCAGTACTTC. Based on the CDR3 plus reference TRBV18 and TRBJ2-5, the full variable domain is NAGVMQNPRHLVRRRGQEARLRCSPMKGHSHVYWYRQLPEEGLKFMVYLQKENIIDESGMPKERFSAEFPKEGPSILRIQQVVRGDSAAYFCASSRLEGEATQYFGPGTRLLVL.

The chain uses TRBV2 and TRBJ2-7, with 8 bases lining up with TRBD2. This CDR3 is built from 13 residues. J gave up 7 bases and V 2 bases, and 4 bases lay outside the gene matches. Germline CDR1 SNHLY, CDR2 FYNNEI. The CDR3 DNA reads as TGTGCCAGCAGTGAATTCGTAGCGGGGGAGCAGTACTTC. Amino acid sequence: CASSEFVAGEQYF.

This clone was detected once. The chain has TRBV9 and TRBJ1-4; TRBD1 matches at 8 bases. V dropped 0 bases and J dropped 13; count of bases not matched to a gene: 11. The CDR3 has 15 residues. Germline V lookup: CDR1 SGDLS, CDR2 YYNGEE. Here the CDR3 reads CASSVEGTGLDVLFF. CDR3 in DNA: TGTGCCAGCAGCGTAGAAGGGACAGGCTTAGATGTACTGTTTTTT. The full variable domain, with the rest looked up from reference TRBV9 and TRBJ1-4, is DSGVTQTPKHLITATGQRVTLRCSPRSGDLSVYWYQQSLDQGLQFLIQYYNGEERAKGNILERFSAQQFPDLHSELNLSSLELGDSALYFCASSVEGTGLDVLFFGSGTQLSVL.

The genes are TRBV6-1 and TRBJ2-7, with TRBD2 matching over 8 bases. With V trimmed by 3 bases and J by 4 bases, 8 bases remained unmatched. Germline V lookup: CDR1 MNHNS, CDR2 SASEGT. There are 15 residues in the CDR3. The CDR3 bases are TGTGCCAGCAGTGACCGGGGGGGTCAATCTTACGAGCAGTACTTC. This translates into CASSDRGGQSYEQYF.

CDR3 protein: CASSKSRVRGNSPLHF. DNA for the CDR3: TGTGCCAGCAGCAAGTCCAGGGTTAGGGGTAATTCACCCCTCCACTTT. The chain joins TRBV7-8 to TRBJ1-6, with D possibly being TRBD1 (5 bases). Trimming removed 5 bases from V and 6 bases from J, with 17 bases in between. Germline values: CDR1 SGHVS, CDR2 FQNEAQ. This CDR3 contains 16 residues.

The chain combines TRBV2 with TRBJ2-7; possible D gene TRBD1, 5 bases. V lost 1 base to trimming and J lost 2 bases, with 9 bases between them. The CDR3 length is 14 residues. Germline V CDR1 and CDR2: SNHLY, FYNNEI. The CDR3 protein is CASSEGGGAYEQYF. CDR3 coding DNA: TGTGCCAGCAGTGAAGGGGGCGGAGCCTACGAGCAGTACTTC.

This clone was seen more than once but under ten times. DNA of the CDR3: TGTGCCTCGACAGATTTCTCCTACGAGCAGTACTTC. This translates into CASTDFSYEQYF. This chain connects TRBV6-5 to TRBJ2-7; D possibly corresponds to TRBD1 (5 bases). V dropped 11 bases and J dropped 0 bases, with 11 bases sitting between them. There are 12 residues in the CDR3. CDR1 and CDR2 from the germline V gene are MNHEY and SVGAGI.

The chain's CDR3 is CASSVGTDYGYTF. The CDR3 DNA sequence: TGTGCCAGCAGTGTTGGGACTGACTATGGCTACACCTTC. V is TRBV6-1 and J is TRBJ1-2; perhaps TRBD1 as D (5 bases). Per the germline V gene, CDR1 is MNHNS and CDR2 is SASEGT. V dropped 4 bases and J dropped 3 bases, with 9 bases sitting between them. This CDR3 spans 13 amino acids.

The table lists this clone with a count of one. J is TRBJ1-6 and V is TRBV7-6; no firm D call. The germline CDR1 and CDR2 sequences are SGHVS and FNYEAQ. This CDR3 has 15 amino acids. Deletions cut 7 bases from V and 8 bases from J, with 18 bases between. The CDR3 nucleotides read TGTGCCAGCACATCTCGGCCACAGTCTGATTCACCCCTCCACTTT. Its protein product is CASTSRPQSDSPLHF.

As for this clone: The junction departs from the called germline gene at one end, perhaps through a read error. The J gene is TRBJ1-2, the V gene TRBV30, with D possibly TRBD1 on 5 matching bases. CDR1 GTSNPN and CDR2 SVGIG come from the germline V gene (reference sequence). The CDR3 is made up of 15 amino acids. This chain's CDR3 is CAWSVRAQGNYGYPF. In nucleotides, the CDR3 is TGTGCCTGGAGTGTAAGGGCCCAGGGTAACTATGGCTACCCCTTC.

Comment on this clone: This sample also contains other DNA sequences that code for the same CDR3. The V call is TRBV11-2, the J call TRBJ1-5; unclear D gene. Germline lookup yields CDR1 SGHAT and CDR2 FQNNGV. V was clipped by 2 bases and J by 2 bases, with 4 bases between them. CDR3 length: 13 residues. CDR3 amino acids: CASSLPGNQPQHF. For the CDR3, the DNA is TGTGCCAGCAGCTTACCTGGCAATCAGCCCCAGCATTTT.

The chain employs TRBV7-9 and TRBJ2-2, with D unclear. Germline loops: CDR1 SEHNR, CDR2 FQNEAQ (reference sequence). The CDR3 is 12 amino acids. Trimming removed 7 bases from V and 0 bases from J, with 3 bases in between. CDR3 amino acids: CASNTNTGELFF. As DNA, the CDR3 is TGTGCCAGCAATACGAACACCGGGGAGCTGTTTTTT.

The rearrangement joins TRBV7-9 to TRBJ1-6, with D uncertain. The CDR3 loop spans 11 amino acids. V was cut by 8 bases and J by 13 bases, with 12 bases left in between. Germline V gene data show CDR1 as SEHNR and CDR2 as FQNEAQ (reference sequence). The CDR3 here is CASALRGPLHF. The CDR3, as DNA: TGTGCCAGCGCCCTCCGGGGTCCCCTCCACTTT.

The genes are TRBV5-1 and TRBJ2-7, with D perhaps matching TRBD1 (6 bases). The V gene lost 1 base and the J gene lost 6 bases, with 14 bases spanning the gap. Per germline, CDR1 SGHRS and CDR2 YFSETQ. The CDR3 sequence is 14 residues long. CDR3 sequence reads: CASSLKQPGVEQYF. CDR3 in DNA: TGCGCCAGCAGCTTGAAACAGCCAGGGGTCGAGCAGTACTTC.